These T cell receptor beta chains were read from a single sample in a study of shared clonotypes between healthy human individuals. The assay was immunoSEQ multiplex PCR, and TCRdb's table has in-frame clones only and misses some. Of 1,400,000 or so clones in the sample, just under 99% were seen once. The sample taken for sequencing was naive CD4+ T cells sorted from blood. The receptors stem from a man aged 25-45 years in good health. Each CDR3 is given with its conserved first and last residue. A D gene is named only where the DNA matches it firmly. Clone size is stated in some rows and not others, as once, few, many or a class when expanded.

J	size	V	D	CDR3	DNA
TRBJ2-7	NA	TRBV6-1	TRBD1	CASKWTGDRYEQYF	TGTGCCAGCAAGTGGACAGGGGATCGATACGAGCAGTACTTC
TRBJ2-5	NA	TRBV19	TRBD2	CASSPPQTGGLGRIMAQYF	TGTGCCAGTAGCCCACCGCAAACGGGGGGATTGGGTCGCATAATGGCCCAGTACTTC
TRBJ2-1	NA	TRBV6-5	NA	CASSYWDGEQFF	TGTGCCAGCAGTTACTGGGACGGTGAGCAGTTCTTC
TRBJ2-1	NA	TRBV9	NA	CASSGRREAEQFF	TGTGCCAGCAGTGGGAGAAGGGAGGCTGAGCAGTTCTTC
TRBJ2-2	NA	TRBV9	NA	CASSPTSGGELFF	TGTGCCAGCAGCCCAACTAGTGGCGGGGAGCTGTTTTTT
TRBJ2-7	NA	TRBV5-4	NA	CASSSPGYEQYF	TGTGCCAGCAGCTCACCGGGCTACGAGCAGTACTTC
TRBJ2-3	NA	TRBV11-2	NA	CASSLAGFGTQYF	TGTGCCAGCAGCTTAGCCGGATTTGGTACGCAGTATTTT
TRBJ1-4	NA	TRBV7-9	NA	CASSSSPTGNAEKLFF	TGTGCCAGCAGCTCCAGCCCGACAGGCAACGCGGAAAAACTGTTTTTT
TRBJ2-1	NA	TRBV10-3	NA	CAIKKERDNRGEQFF	TGTGCCATCAAAAAAGAGCGGGACAACCGCGGTGAGCAGTTCTTC
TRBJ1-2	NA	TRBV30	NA	CAWRPMIGHYGYTF	TGTGCCTGGAGACCAATGATAGGTCACTATGGCTACACCTTC
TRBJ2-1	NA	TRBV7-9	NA	CASSFFSYTKENNEQFF	TGTGCCAGCAGCTTCTTCTCTTACACCAAGGAGAACAATGAGCAGTTCTTC
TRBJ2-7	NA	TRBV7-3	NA	CASSLYGGAVYEQYF	TGTGCCAGCAGCTTATATGGGGGCGCAGTATACGAGCAGTACTTC
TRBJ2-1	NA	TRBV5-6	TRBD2	CASSLRTSGYNEQFF	TGTGCCAGCAGCTTGAGGACTAGCGGCTACAATGAGCAGTTCTTC
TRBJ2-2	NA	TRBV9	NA	CASSVGQGGGANTGELFF	TGTGCCAGCAGCGTAGGGCAGGGTGGCGGGGCGAACACCGGGGAGCTGTTTTTT
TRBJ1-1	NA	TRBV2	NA	CASRAQAFF	TGTGCCAGCAGGGCCCAAGCTTTCTTT
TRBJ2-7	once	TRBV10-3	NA	CAISGGTESSYEQYF	TGTGCCATCAGTGGCGGGACCGAAAGCTCCTACGAGCAGTACTTC
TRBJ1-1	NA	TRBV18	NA	CASSPPSITGEAFF	TGTGCCAGCTCACCACCTTCAATCACGGGAGAAGCTTTCTTT